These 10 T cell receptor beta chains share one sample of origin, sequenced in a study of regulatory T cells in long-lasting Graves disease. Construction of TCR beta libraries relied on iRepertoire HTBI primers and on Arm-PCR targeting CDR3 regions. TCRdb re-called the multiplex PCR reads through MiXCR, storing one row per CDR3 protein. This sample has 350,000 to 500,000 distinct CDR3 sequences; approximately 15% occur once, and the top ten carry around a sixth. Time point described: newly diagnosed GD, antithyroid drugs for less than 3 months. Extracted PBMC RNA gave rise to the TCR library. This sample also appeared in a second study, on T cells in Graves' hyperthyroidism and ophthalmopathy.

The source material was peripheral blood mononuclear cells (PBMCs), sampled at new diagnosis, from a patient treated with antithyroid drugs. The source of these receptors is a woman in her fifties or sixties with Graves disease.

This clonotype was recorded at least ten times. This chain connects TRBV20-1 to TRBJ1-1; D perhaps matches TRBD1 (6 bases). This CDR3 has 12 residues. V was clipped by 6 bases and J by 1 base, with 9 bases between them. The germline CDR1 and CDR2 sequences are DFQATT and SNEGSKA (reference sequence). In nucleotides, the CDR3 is TGCAGTGCCCAACAGGGGAACACTGAAGCTTTCTTT. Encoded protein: CSAQQGNTEAFF.

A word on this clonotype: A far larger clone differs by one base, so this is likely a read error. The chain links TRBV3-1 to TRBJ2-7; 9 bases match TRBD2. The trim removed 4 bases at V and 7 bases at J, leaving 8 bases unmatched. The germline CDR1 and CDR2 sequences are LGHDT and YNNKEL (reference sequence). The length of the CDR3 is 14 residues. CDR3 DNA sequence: TGTGCCAGCAGCCGTGTAGCGGGAGTGAATGAGCAGTACTTC. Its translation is CASSRVAGVNEQYF.

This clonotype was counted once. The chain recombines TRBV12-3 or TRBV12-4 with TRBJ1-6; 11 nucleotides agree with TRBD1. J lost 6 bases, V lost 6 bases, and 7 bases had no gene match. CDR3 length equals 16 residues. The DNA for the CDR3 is TGTGCCAGCAGCAGGACAGGGGGCGCGGGTAATTCACCCCTCCACTTT. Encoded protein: CASSRTGGAGNSPLHF.

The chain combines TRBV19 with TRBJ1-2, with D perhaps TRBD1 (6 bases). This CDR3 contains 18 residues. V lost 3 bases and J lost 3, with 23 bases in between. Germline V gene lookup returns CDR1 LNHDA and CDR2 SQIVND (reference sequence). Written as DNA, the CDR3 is TGTGCCAGTAGTATGGCCCTTCCTGGACAGTACCAAGACTATGGCTACACCTTC. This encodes CASSMALPGQYQDYGYTF.

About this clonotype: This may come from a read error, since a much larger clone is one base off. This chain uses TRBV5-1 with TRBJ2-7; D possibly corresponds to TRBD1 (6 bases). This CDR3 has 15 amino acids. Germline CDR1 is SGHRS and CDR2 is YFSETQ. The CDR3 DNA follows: TGCGCCAGCAGCTTAAGCGGACAGAGCTCCTACGAGCAGCACTTC. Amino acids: CASSLSGQSSYEQHF.

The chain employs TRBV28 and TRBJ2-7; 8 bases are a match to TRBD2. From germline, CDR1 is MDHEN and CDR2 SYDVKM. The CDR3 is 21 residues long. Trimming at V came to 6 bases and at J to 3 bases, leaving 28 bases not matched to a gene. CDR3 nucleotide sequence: TGTGCCAGCAGCTTAGCGCCGGACAGAATAAGACTTAGCGGGGACAACTACGAGCAGTACTTC. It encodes CASSLAPDRIRLSGDNYEQYF.

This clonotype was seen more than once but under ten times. Here the CDR3 reads CASSNRASDTQYF. The CDR3 bases are TGTGCCAGTAGTAACAGGGCGTCAGATACGCAGTATTTT. V and J are TRBV19 and TRBJ2-3; D is possibly TRBD1 (6 bases). The CDR3 sequence is 13 residues long. Germline loops: CDR1 LNHDA, CDR2 SQIVND (reference sequence). V shed 4 bases and J shed 4 bases, with 9 bases lying between them.

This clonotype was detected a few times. The CDR3 region is CSVAVQGGQPQHF. CDR3 nucleotide sequence: TGCAGCGTTGCCGTACAGGGAGGTCAGCCCCAGCATTTT. The J gene is TRBJ1-5, the V gene TRBV29-1; weak D call: TRBD1 (6 bases). The CDR3 has 13 residues. CDR1 and CDR2 (germline): SQVTM, ANQGSEA. V was shortened by 4 bases and J by 6 bases, with 13 bases between the two germline ends. The full variable domain, completed using reference TRBV29-1 and TRBJ1-5, is SAVISQKPSRDICQRGTSLTIQCQVDSQVTMMFWYRQQPGQSLTLIATANQGSEATYESGFVIDKFPISRPNLTFSTLTVSNMSPEDSSIYLCSVAVQGGQPQHFGDGTRLSIL.

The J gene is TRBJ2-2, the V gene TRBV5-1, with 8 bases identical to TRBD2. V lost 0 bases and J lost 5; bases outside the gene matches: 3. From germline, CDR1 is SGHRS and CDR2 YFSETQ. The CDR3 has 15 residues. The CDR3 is CASSLVLAETGELFF. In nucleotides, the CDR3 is TGCGCCAGCAGCTTGGTACTAGCGGAAACCGGGGAGCTGTTTTTT.

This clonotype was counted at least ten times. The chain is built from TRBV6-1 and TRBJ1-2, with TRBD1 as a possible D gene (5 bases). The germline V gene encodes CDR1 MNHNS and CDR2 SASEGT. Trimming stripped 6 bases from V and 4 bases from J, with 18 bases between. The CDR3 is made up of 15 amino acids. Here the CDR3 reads CASRPQGGAFYGYTF. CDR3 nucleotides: TGTGCCAGCAGGCCCCAGGGAGGGGCGTTCTATGGCTACACCTTC.